This TCR beta chain comes out of a study of blood T cell dynamics during melanoma immunotherapy. This table comes from immunoSEQ multiplex PCR, and its TCRdb copy is limited to in-frame clones, with some not included. The data hold almost 15,000 clones, with around 90% observed a single time. Time point meaning: week 3, after first cycle of checkpoint inhibitor. Apart from two fast progressors, RECIST 1.1 response was judged 12 weeks post-infusion. This clone has just one count. Germline CDR1 SGHKS, CDR2 YYEKEE (reference sequence). Trimming took 4 bases from V and 7 from J, leaving 8 bases between them. The CDR3 runs to 12 residues.

This material consisted of blood, taken from a patient treated with checkpoint blockade. The sequence derives from a human donor with melanoma. V usage is TRBV5-5 and J usage is TRBJ1-4; D unresolved. The CDR3 spells CASSLDTEKLFF. The CDR3 coding sequence is TGTGCCAGCAGCCTGGATACTGAAAAACTGTTTTTT.